This entry is about one T cell receptor (beta chain). The sample originates from a study of cytomegalovirus exposure and HLA in healthy donors. On the study more broadly: Earlier work reported 110 million or so unique TCR beta sequences from about 200 million T cells.

This CDR3 has 15 amino acids. V lost 0 bases to trimming and J lost 0 bases, with 7 bases between them. Germline-derived CDR1 and CDR2 are SGDLS and YYNGEE. PCR used 60 Vbeta primers and 13 Jbeta primers. Sequenced by immunoSEQ multiplex PCR; TCRdb stores in-frame clones only, minus some. The table has approximately 150,000 clones, about 75% seen once; the top ten hold around 4.6%. The chain carries TRBV9 and TRBJ1-5; D gene ambiguous. The material sequenced was PBMCs. The receptor's source is a man in his late teens or twenties in good health and CMV-seropositive. CDR3 sequence (DNA): TGTGCCAGCAGCGTAGCGCCAGATAGCAATCAGCCCCAGCATTTT. Encoded protein: CASSVAPDSNQPQHF.